The next 29 T cell receptor beta chains were all read from a single sample in a study of T cell repertoires in aging, cancer and after chemotherapy. Multiplex touch-down PCR with TRB-A/B primers amplified rearranged V-D-J TRB sequences. TCRdb ran MiXCR on the multiplex PCR reads and lists one entry per CDR3 protein. The sample comprises several thousand distinct CDR3 sequences, 35% to 45% of which are singletons, and roughly 7.3% rests with the top ten. TCR beta rearrangements were amplified from peripheral blood genomic DNA. Source material: blood. These receptor sequences come from a human donor with a blood cancer.

This clonotype was observed a few times. The gene calls are TRBV18 and TRBJ2-7; perhaps D is TRBD1 or TRBD2 (5 bases each). V lost 5 bases and J 0 bases, leaving 5 bases between the germline ends. Germline CDR1 KGHSH, CDR2 LQKENI. CDR3 length: 12 amino acids. The DNA of the CDR3 is TGTGCCAGCTCAGGGACCTCCTACGAGCAGTACTTC. Translated, it gives CASSGTSYEQYF.

The chain carries TRBV18 and TRBJ1-5; D not certain. Germline V gene sequence: CDR1 KGHSH, CDR2 LQKENI. This CDR3 has 14 residues. Deletions cut 2 bases from V and 3 bases from J, with 8 bases between. DNA for the CDR3: TGTGCCAGCTCACCAGGGAACGACAATCAGCCCCAGCATTTT. It specifies CASSPGNDNQPQHF. The full variable domain, in which reference TRBV18 and TRBJ1-5 provide the parts outside the CDR3, is NAGVMQNPRHLVRRRGQEARLRCSPMKGHSHVYWYRQLPEEGLKFMVYLQKENIIDESGMPKERFSAEFPKEGPSILRIQQVVRGDSAAYFCASSPGNDNQPQHFGDGTRLSIL.

This chain uses TRBV6-5 with TRBJ1-1; D not resolved. V shed 0 bases and J shed 6 bases, with 5 bases lying between them. Germline CDR1 and CDR2: MNHEY and SVGAGI. The CDR3 length is 12 residues. The CDR3 here is CASSYSGSEAFF. For the CDR3, the DNA is TGTGCCAGCAGTTACTCGGGTTCTGAAGCTTTCTTT.

The V and J genes are TRBV6-2 or TRBV6-3 and TRBJ1-1; a possible D gene is TRBD1 (5 bases). Deletions cut 6 bases from V and 1 base from J, with 9 bases between. This CDR3 has 13 amino acids. Germline assignment: CDR1 MNHEY and CDR2 SVGEGT. The CDR3 coding sequence is TGTGCCAGCAGCAACCAGGGGAACACTGAAGCTTTCTTT. As protein: CASSNQGNTEAFF.

This clonotype came up once. The V and J genes are TRBV19 and TRBJ2-6; TRBD1 might be the D (6 bases). This CDR3 region has 14 residues. V was shortened by 4 bases and J by 2 bases, with 6 bases between the two germline ends. Germline-derived CDR1 and CDR2 are LNHDA and SQIVND (reference sequence). CDR3 nucleotides: TGTGCCAGTAGTAAGGGGGCTGGGGCCAACGTCCTGACTTTC. The encoded protein is CASSKGAGANVLTF.

The gene calls are TRBV12-3 or TRBV12-4 and TRBJ1-5, with 7 bases identical to TRBD1. CDR3 size: 15 residues. Losses at the gene ends were 5 bases for V and 1 base for J; bases not matched to a gene: 5. CDR3 sequence: CASSPQTGSNQPQHF. CDR3 DNA sequence: TGTGCCAGCAGTCCCCAGACAGGGAGCAATCAGCCCCAGCATTTT.

The CDR3 region has the DNA TGTGCCAGCTCACCCTGGGACAGCCTAGGCTATGGCTACACCTTC. It encodes CASSPWDSLGYGYTF. The chain links TRBV18 to TRBJ1-2, with TRBD1 matching 7 bases. Trimming at V came to 3 bases and at J to 4 bases, leaving 8 bases not matched to a gene. The CDR3 has 15 residues. From germline, CDR1 is KGHSH and CDR2 LQKENI.

The chain is built from TRBV6-5 and TRBJ2-7; perhaps D is TRBD1 or TRBD2 (6 bases each). Germline assignment: CDR1 MNHEY and CDR2 SVGAGI. V shed 5 bases and J shed 7 bases, with 21 bases lying between them. The CDR3 loop spans 15 amino acids. CDR3 DNA: TGTGCCAGCAGTCCCCAGGGGCAGGGCCGGGGGGAGCAGTACTTC. Encoded protein: CASSPQGQGRGEQYF.

The chain has TRBV7-2 and TRBJ2-1, with 13 bases matching TRBD2. Losses at the gene ends were 5 bases for V and 7 bases for J; bases not matched to a gene: 5. CDR1 SGHTA and CDR2 FQGNSA come from the germline V gene. This CDR3 region has 15 residues. The chain's CDR3 is CASSVPGLAGNEQFF. The CDR3 region has the DNA TGTGCCAGCAGCGTCCCGGGACTAGCGGGGAATGAGCAGTTCTTC.

The chain uses TRBV6-2 or TRBV6-3 and TRBJ2-7; D ambiguous. V lost 4 bases and J 3 bases, leaving 13 bases between the germline ends. The CDR3 length is 14 residues. Germline loops: CDR1 MNHEY, CDR2 SVGEGT. CDR3: CASSSPGFYYEQYF. As DNA, the CDR3 is TGTGCCAGCAGTTCCCCCGGATTTTACTACGAGCAGTACTTC.

The chain links TRBV6-5 to TRBJ1-3, with a weak D call TRBD1 (5 bases). This CDR3 has 23 amino acids. Trimming removed 2 bases at V and 4 bases at J, with 36 bases between. Germline V lookup: CDR1 MNHEY, CDR2 SVGAGI. The CDR3 reads CASSYRRDALTRGASLEGNTIYF. The CDR3, as DNA: TGTGCCAGCAGTTACCGCCGGGACGCGTTGACCCGGGGCGCCTCACTCGAAGGAAACACCATATATTTT.

This sequence joins TRBV7-2 and TRBJ2-1; TRBD2 aligns across 9 bases. The germline V gene has CDR1 SGHTA and CDR2 FQGNSA. The CDR3 has 16 residues. The trim removed 4 bases at V and 7 bases at J, leaving 11 bases unmatched. The CDR3 coding sequence is TGTGCCAGCAGCTCCCGTGGCGGGGGGGCCGGAAATGAGCAGTTCTTC. It encodes CASSSRGGGAGNEQFF. The whole variable domain, filled in from reference TRBV7-2 and TRBJ2-1, reads GAGVSQSPSNKVTEKGKDVELRCDPISGHTALYWYRQSLGQGLEFLIYFQGNSAPDKSGLPSDRFSAERTGGSVSTLTIQRTQQEDSAVYLCASSSRGGGAGNEQFFGPGTRLTVL.

There are a few counts of this clonotype. V gene TRBV29-1 combines with J gene TRBJ2-6; D ambiguous. Germline CDR1 and CDR2: SQVTM and ANQGSEA. Trimming removed 4 bases from V and 0 bases from J, with 10 bases in between. This CDR3 has 15 residues. The CDR3 region has the DNA TGCAGCGTTGGGCTCCAGAACTCTGGGGCCAACGTCCTGACTTTC. This translates into CSVGLQNSGANVLTF.

This sequence joins TRBV30 and TRBJ2-7, with 7 bases fitting TRBD2. CDR1 and CDR2 (germline): GTSNPN, SVGIG (reference sequence). This CDR3 spans 13 amino acids. Losses at the gene ends were 4 bases for V and 9 bases for J; bases not matched to a gene: 12. The CDR3 coding sequence is TGTGCCTGGACCAGGGACTCCGCGGGGGTGCAGTACTTC. Translating gives CAWTRDSAGVQYF.

The J gene is TRBJ1-5, the V gene TRBV6-5, with a tentative D call TRBD1 (5 bases). Germline-derived CDR1 and CDR2 are MNHEY and SVGAGI. The length of the CDR3 is 14 residues. V lost 5 bases and J lost 0, with 8 bases in between. CDR3 bases: TGTGCCAGCAGTGAGGGGTATAGCAATCAGCCCCAGCATTTT. Residues: CASSEGYSNQPQHF.

The chain recombines TRBV19 with TRBJ2-1; D possibly matches TRBD1 or TRBD2 (5 bases each). V was cut by 10 bases and J by 4 bases, with 17 bases left in between. In germline, CDR1 is LNHDA, CDR2 SQIVND (reference sequence). The CDR3 is 14 residues long. In DNA form, the CDR3 reads TGTGCCATCCTACCTGGGGACCGATACAATGAGCAGTTCTTC. This gives the protein CAILPGDRYNEQFF.

The chain couples TRBV5-4 to TRBJ2-3; D not resolved. Germline loops: CDR1 SGHNT, CDR2 YYREEE (reference sequence). The CDR3 consists of 12 residues. V lost 4 bases and J lost 2, with 5 bases in between. CDR3 bases: TGTGCCAGCAGCAGGGACACAGATACGCAGTATTTT. Residues: CASSRDTDTQYF.

This sequence joins TRBV15 and TRBJ1-3; a weak D match, TRBD1 (5 bases). Germline CDR1 reads LNHNV; CDR2 reads YYDKDF (reference sequence). This CDR3 spans 14 amino acids. Trimming stripped 3 bases from V and 0 bases from J, with 6 bases between. The CDR3 bases are TGTGCCACCAGCAGGGGGGGCTCTGGAAACACCATATATTTT. Its protein product is CATSRGGSGNTIYF.

The rearrangement uses TRBV19 and TRBJ2-1; D is unclear. The V and J ends lost 1 base and 3 bases respectively, with 13 bases between them. The CDR3 is 16 amino acids. The germline gives CDR1 LNHDA, CDR2 SQIVND (reference sequence). The DNA of the CDR3 is TGTGCCAGTAGTATAGGGGTTAGCTACCACTACAATGAGCAGTTCTTC. It codes for CASSIGVSYHYNEQFF.

This clonotype occurred a few times. V is TRBV6-6 and J is TRBJ2-2; weak D call: TRBD2 (5 bases). Germline values: CDR1 MNHNY, CDR2 SVGAGI (reference sequence). V lost 7 bases and J lost 1, with 13 bases in between. This CDR3 is built from 15 residues. CDR3 in DNA: TGTGCCAGCATCCCGGGGTCATGGAACACCGGGGAGCTGTTTTTT. This translates into CASIPGSWNTGELFF.

In this sample, this clonotype is medium-sized. The chain couples TRBV29-1 to TRBJ2-5, with TRBD1 matching 8 bases. The CDR3 has 14 amino acids. Germline trimming cut 8 bases from V and 2 bases from J; bases unmatched to any gene: 10. The germline V gene encodes CDR1 SQVTM and CDR2 ANQGSEA. The CDR3: CSFRTGSAQETQYF. The CDR3 coding sequence is TGCAGCTTTCGGACAGGGTCGGCGCAAGAGACCCAGTACTTC.

The rearrangement uses TRBV19 and TRBJ2-3; maybe TRBD2 (5 bases). Germline-derived CDR1 and CDR2 are LNHDA and SQIVND (reference sequence). V was pared by 6 bases and J by 6 bases, with 10 bases between. The CDR3 is made up of 12 amino acids. The CDR3 region is CASSPGMDTQYF. CDR3 in DNA: TGTGCCAGTAGCCCGGGAATGGATACGCAGTATTTT.

The chain employs TRBV6-2 or TRBV6-3 and TRBJ1-5; the match to TRBD1 covers 8 bases. The CDR3 is made up of 16 amino acids. V gave up 5 bases and J gave up 0 bases; unmatched junction bases: 6. Germline loops: CDR1 MNHEY, CDR2 SVGEGT. This chain's CDR3 is CASSPDRENSNQPQHF. The CDR3 bases are TGTGCCAGCAGTCCGGACAGGGAGAATAGCAATCAGCCCCAGCATTTT.

The V gene is TRBV4-2, the J gene TRBJ1-4; D uncertain. V was shortened by 1 base and J by 7 bases, with 1 base between the two germline ends. Germline loops: CDR1 LGHNA, CDR2 YNFKEQ. CDR3 length equals 11 residues. The CDR3, as DNA: TGTGCCAGCAGCCAAGGTGAAAAACTGTTTTTT. Translation gives CASSQGEKLFF.

As DNA, the CDR3 is TGTGCCAGCAGTCCTACTAGGAGCGAGCAGTTCTTC. Encoded protein: CASSPTRSEQFF. The V call is TRBV2, the J call TRBJ2-1, with a weak D call TRBD2 (5 bases). The germline V gene encodes CDR1 SNHLY and CDR2 FYNNEI. This CDR3 region has 12 residues. Trimming removed 5 bases from V and 10 bases from J, with 12 bases in between.

This chain joins TRBV19 and TRBJ1-6, with D unresolved. The CDR3 length is 15 residues. Germline CDR1 reads LNHDA; CDR2 reads SQIVND (reference sequence). The germline V and J ends were trimmed by 4 bases and 9 bases, with 16 bases remaining between them. In DNA, the CDR3 is TGTGCCAGTAGTAGCGTCTGGGAAGCTCGTTCACCCCTCCACTTT. Translated, it gives CASSSVWEARSPLHF.

The rearrangement uses TRBV6-2 or TRBV6-3 and TRBJ2-1; 8 nucleotides line up with TRBD2. The CDR3 has 15 residues. Germline V gives CDR1 MNHEY, CDR2 SVGEGT. V trimming: 4 bases; J trimming: 8 bases; junction bases outside the gene matches: 10. In DNA form, the CDR3 reads TGTGCCAGCAGTTCGGGCGGGAGGCCCTCCTATGAGCAGTTCTTC. Translation: CASSSGGRPSYEQFF.

The rearrangement joins TRBV5-5 to TRBJ1-2; 8 bases are shared with TRBD1. CDR3 length: 14 amino acids. The germline gives CDR1 SGHKS, CDR2 YYEKEE (reference sequence). V was pared by 4 bases and J by 2 bases, with 4 bases of the junction left unmatched. The CDR3 bases are TGTGCCAGCAGCCCAGGGGGCCTGAACTATGGCTACACCTTC. Translating gives CASSPGGLNYGYTF.

J is TRBJ2-5 and V is TRBV6-5, with D perhaps TRBD1 (6 bases). Per germline, CDR1 MNHEY and CDR2 SVGAGI. The CDR3 spans 16 residues. V dropped 7 bases and J dropped 2 bases, with 20 bases sitting between them. For the CDR3, the DNA is TGTGCCAGCAATTATGCCGAGGGAACAGGGCAAGAGACCCAGTACTTC. Its protein is CASNYAEGTGQETQYF.